The 28 T cell receptor beta chains below were found in one sample sequenced in a study of sequential checkpoint blockade in melanoma. Treatment given: randomized to nivolumab then ipilimumab (arm A) or the reverse (arm B). Assay used: immunoSEQ multiplex PCR; TCRdb lists only in-frame clones, some missing. This table has some 11,000 clones, around 73% appearing once. The sequencing used CD8+ T cells sorted from blood (inferred from file names), collected from a patient given nivolumab and ipilimumab in sequence. The source of these receptors is a human donor with melanoma.

The chain joins TRBV7-3 to TRBJ2-1; D is perhaps TRBD2 (6 bases). Germline CDR1 is SGHTA and CDR2 is FQGTGA. The V gene lost 3 bases and the J gene lost 5 bases, with 14 bases spanning the gap. The CDR3 length is 15 residues. This CDR3 reads CASSFYGGFNNEQFF. In nucleotides, the CDR3 is TGTGCCAGCAGCTTCTATGGGGGGTTCAACAATGAGCAGTTCTTC.

The gene calls are TRBV10-3 and TRBJ1-1; D gene ambiguous. The ends were cut back, 3 bases at V and 6 bases at J, with 17 bases in the middle. Germline V gene lookup returns CDR1 ENHRY and CDR2 SYGVKD. This CDR3 region has 15 residues. The CDR3 region has the DNA TGTGCCATCAGTGATCCGCCTATAATGTCCCCTGAAGCTTTCTTT. It specifies CAISDPPIMSPEAFF.

V is TRBV7-6 and J is TRBJ2-6; 7 nucleotides line up with TRBD2. CDR1 and CDR2 (germline): SGHVS, FNYEAQ. The V segment lost 2 bases and the J segment 0 bases; nucleotides outside the gene matches: 10. This CDR3 has 19 amino acids. CDR3 bases: TGTGCCAGCAGCTTATTAGCGGGCTTACGATACTCTGGGGCCAACGTCCTGACTTTC. Its protein is CASSLLAGLRYSGANVLTF.

The chain is built from TRBV2 and TRBJ2-1; 11 nucleotides agree with TRBD2. The V gene's germline CDR1 is SNHLY and CDR2 FYNNEI. CDR3 length equals 16 residues. The V segment lost 6 bases and the J segment 3 bases; nucleotides outside the gene matches: 7. The CDR3 here is CASSTELAGVYNEQFF. CDR3 nucleotide sequence: TGTGCCAGCAGCACAGAACTAGCGGGAGTCTACAATGAGCAGTTCTTC.

J is TRBJ2-3 and V is TRBV9; the D gene is possibly TRBD1 (6 bases). The CDR3 has 14 residues. Trimming took 7 bases from V and 2 from J, leaving 14 bases between them. Germline V CDR1 and CDR2: SGDLS, YYNGEE. The CDR3 reads CASSDRDITDTQYF. The DNA for the CDR3 is TGTGCCAGCTCGGACAGAGACATCACAGATACGCAGTATTTT.

The genes are TRBV6-5 and TRBJ2-3, with D perhaps matching TRBD1 (5 bases). Per germline, CDR1 MNHEY and CDR2 SVGAGI. CDR3 length equals 15 residues. With 1 base removed from V and 1 base from J, the gap between germline ends came to 9 bases. CDR3 DNA: TGTGCCAGCAGTTACTTACAAGGGGGCACAGATACGCAGTATTTT. Its protein product is CASSYLQGGTDTQYF.

The CDR3: CASSSPDTYQPQHF. The CDR3 bases are TGTGCCAGCAGCTCACCGGACACTTATCAGCCCCAGCATTTT. The chain has TRBV7-9 and TRBJ1-5; a possible D gene is TRBD1 (5 bases). Germline CDR1 reads SEHNR; CDR2 reads FQNEAQ (reference sequence). The CDR3 extends over 14 amino acids. V lost 4 bases, J lost 5 bases, and 12 bases lay in between.

V gene TRBV6-1 combines with J gene TRBJ1-1, with D tentatively TRBD1 (5 bases). There are 14 residues in the CDR3. Looked up from germline, CDR1 is MNHNS and CDR2 is SASEGT. With 6 bases removed from V and 1 base from J, the gap between germline ends came to 12 bases. The DNA for the CDR3 is TGTGCCAGCAGCACCGGGACTGAGAACACTGAAGCTTTCTTT. As protein: CASSTGTENTEAFF.

This chain uses TRBV4-1 with TRBJ1-1; TRBD1 agrees at 9 bases. This CDR3 comprises 16 residues. After removal of 1 base from V and 1 base from J, the junction contained 4 bases not matched to a gene. Germline-derived CDR1 and CDR2 are MGHRA and YSYEKL. The CDR3 coding sequence is TGCGCCAGCAGCCAAGGTACGGGACAGGGGAACACTGAAGCTTTCTTT. This sequence encodes CASSQGTGQGNTEAFF.

V and J are TRBV30 and TRBJ1-1; possibly TRBD1 for D (6 bases). Between the trimmed V and J ends, which lost 4 bases and 4 bases, there was a span of 10 bases. CDR3 size: 12 residues. Germline CDR1 GTSNPN, CDR2 SVGIG (reference sequence). CDR3 bases: TGTGCCTGGAATGGGGGCACCACTGAAGCTTTCTTT. As protein: CAWNGGTTEAFF.

The rearrangement links TRBV29-1 to TRBJ2-2; D is unresolved. This CDR3 region has 10 residues. Germline V CDR1 and CDR2: SQVTM, ANQGSEA. Trimming left V 2 bases short and J 7 bases short, with 2 bases between. The CDR3: CSVEYGELFF. The DNA of the CDR3 is TGCAGCGTTGAATACGGGGAGCTGTTTTTT.

The V gene is TRBV6-5, the J gene TRBJ1-1, with unresolved D. The CDR3 runs to 13 residues. Trimming shortened V by 3 bases and J by 10 bases, and 15 bases separated the two germline ends. CDR1 MNHEY and CDR2 SVGAGI come from the germline V gene. As DNA, the CDR3 is TGTGCCAGCAGTTATCGCTACTACCAATCAGCTTTCTTT. Protein product: CASSYRYYQSAFF.

V usage is TRBV6-4 and J usage is TRBJ2-1; 7 bases align to TRBD2. V lost 2 bases, J lost 3 bases, and 7 bases stayed unmatched. This CDR3 spans 16 amino acids. Germline V gives CDR1 MRHNA, CDR2 SNTAGT. The CDR3 DNA is TGTGCCAGCAGTGACATGGCTAGCGGAAGCTACAATGAGCAGTTCTTC. As protein: CASSDMASGSYNEQFF.

This clone was seen just once. The V call is TRBV10-3, the J call TRBJ1-6; no definite D call. The germline gives CDR1 ENHRY, CDR2 SYGVKD. V was cut by 2 bases and J by 6 bases, with 17 bases left in between. The CDR3 has 17 amino acids. This CDR3 is CAISELGGPASNSPLHF. CDR3 bases: TGTGCCATCAGTGAGCTTGGAGGGCCAGCAAGTAATTCACCCCTCCACTTT.

This clone was counted between two and nine times. J is TRBJ2-7 and V is TRBV21-1; the table's D gene call, TRBD1, was not cross checked with the DNA. TRBV21-1 is a documented pseudogene. This CDR3 comprises 15 residues. CDR3 bases: TGTGCCAGCCCCCAAACCCGGACAGGGGACTACGAGCAGTACTTC. Translation: CASPQTRTGDYEQYF.

This chain uses TRBV27 with TRBJ2-7; 8 bases are shared with TRBD2. Looked up from germline, CDR1 is MNHEY and CDR2 is SMNVEV (reference sequence). J gave up 7 bases and V 8 bases, and 10 bases lay outside the gene matches. This CDR3 is 13 amino acids long. CDR3 loop: CASGAGVLREQYF. In nucleotides, the CDR3 is TGTGCCAGCGGAGCGGGGGTTCTACGAGAGCAGTACTTC.

The chain employs TRBV11-2 and TRBJ2-2, with TRBD1 as a possible D gene (6 bases). CDR1 and CDR2 from the germline V gene are SGHAT and FQNNGV. V was cut by 6 bases and J by 1 base, with 18 bases left in between. The CDR3 is 17 residues long. CDR3 DNA: TGTGCCAGCAGGCCCGCCAGGGGTAGCGAGAACACCGGGGAGCTGTTTTTT. Its translation is CASRPARGSENTGELFF.

This clone was detected only once. The rearrangement uses TRBV28 and TRBJ2-1; unclear D gene. Germline V CDR1 and CDR2: MDHEN, SYDVKM. This CDR3 region has 15 residues. The V end lost 3 bases, the J end lost 1 base, and 10 bases lay between the germline ends. CDR3 bases: TGTGCCAGCAGTTTCCTGACTGATTCCTACAATGAGCAGTTCTTC. Translated: CASSFLTDSYNEQFF.

The rearrangement joins TRBV2 to TRBJ2-3, with D possibly matching TRBD1 (5 bases). Germline CDR1 reads SNHLY; CDR2 reads FYNNEI. The CDR3 runs to 15 residues. Between the trimmed V and J ends, which lost 4 bases and 2 bases, there was a span of 13 bases. CDR3 sequence: CASSALGEPTDTQYF. The DNA for the CDR3 is TGTGCCAGCAGTGCTTTAGGGGAACCCACAGATACGCAGTATTTT.

V and J are TRBV19 and TRBJ1-5; D may be TRBD1 (6 bases). V shed 3 bases and J shed 4 bases, with 22 bases lying between them. Germline V gene sequence: CDR1 LNHDA, CDR2 SQIVND (reference sequence). The CDR3 extends over 18 amino acids. The CDR3 region has the DNA TGTGCCAGTAGTATCAGATCGATTGGCAGGGGCTGGAATCAGCCCCAGCATTTT. It specifies CASSIRSIGRGWNQPQHF.

The genes are TRBV7-9 and TRBJ2-1, with 12 bases fitting TRBD2. With V trimmed by 4 bases and J by 3 bases, 13 bases remained unmatched. Germline V gene sequence: CDR1 SEHNR, CDR2 FQNEAQ (reference sequence). This CDR3 has 19 amino acids. This CDR3 is CASSYPRLAGEGDYNEQFF. The CDR3 nucleotides read TGTGCCAGCAGCTACCCGCGACTAGCGGGGGAAGGTGACTACAATGAGCAGTTCTTC.

This chain links TRBV4-1 with TRBJ1-2, with D possibly being TRBD1 (6 bases). The CDR3 has 14 amino acids. Germline CDR1 reads MGHRA; CDR2 reads YSYEKL. Trimming took off 1 base at V and 7 bases at J, with 13 bases between the two ends. Written as DNA, the CDR3 is TGCGCCAGCAGCCAAGTCGGGACATCCTCTGGCTACACCTTC. As protein: CASSQVGTSSGYTF.

The gene calls are TRBV7-3 and TRBJ2-5; 10 nucleotides line up with TRBD1. The DNA end is a closer match to TRBJ2-7, so the J assignment may be wrong. The CDR3 length is 14 residues. CDR1 and CDR2 from the germline V gene are SGHTA and FQGTGA. As DNA, the CDR3 is TGTGCCAGCAGCCCGACAGGGGGCAAAGACGAGCAGTACTTC. It codes for CASSPTGGKDEQYF.

The sample holds one count of this clone. This sequence joins TRBV27 and TRBJ2-7; D is perhaps TRBD2 (6 bases). With 2 bases removed from V and 2 bases from J, the gap between germline ends came to 13 bases. This CDR3 is built from 15 residues. The germline V gene has CDR1 MNHEY and CDR2 SMNVEV (reference sequence). The CDR3 here is CASSLGWGTAYEQYF. The DNA for the CDR3 is TGTGCCAGCAGTTTAGGGTGGGGGACTGCCTACGAGCAGTACTTC.

The chain combines TRBV7-6 with TRBJ2-5; 12 nucleotides align to TRBD2. The germline gives CDR1 SGHVS, CDR2 FNYEAQ. With V trimmed by 5 bases and J by 5 bases, 12 bases remained unmatched. The CDR3 sequence is 17 residues long. CDR3: CASSDRTSGAPGETQYF. The DNA for the CDR3 is TGTGCCAGCAGCGATCGGACTAGCGGGGCGCCTGGGGAGACCCAGTACTTC.

The chain recombines TRBV7-3 with TRBJ2-2; 8 bases align to TRBD2. This CDR3 contains 15 residues. Trimming at V came to 4 bases and at J to 6 bases, leaving 7 bases not matched to a gene. CDR1 and CDR2 (germline): SGHTA, FQGTGA. CDR3 nucleotide sequence: TGTGCCAGCAGCTATTGGGCGGGAGGAGCCGGGGAGCTGTTTTTT. Protein product: CASSYWAGGAGELFF.

This clone occurred once. V and J are TRBV7-9 and TRBJ2-2; 7 bases are shared with TRBD1. The CDR3 loop spans 16 amino acids. J was trimmed by 0 bases and V by 6 bases; bases with no gene match: 7. The germline V gene has CDR1 SEHNR and CDR2 FQNEAQ (reference sequence). CDR3 nucleotides: TGTGCCAGCAGAACCTCAGGGGGTACGAACACCGGGGAGCTGTTTTTT. Amino acids: CASRTSGGTNTGELFF.

Comments on this clone: The sample contains more than one DNA sequence encoding this CDR3. The chain has TRBV15 and TRBJ1-1, with a weak D call TRBD1 (5 bases). Germline CDR1 and CDR2: LNHNV and YYDKDF (reference sequence). There are 13 residues in the CDR3. Trimming took off 3 bases at V and 11 bases at J, with 16 bases between the two ends. CDR3 sequence reads: CATSREPGREAFF. For the CDR3, the DNA is TGTGCCACCAGCAGGGAGCCGGGGCGGGAGGCTTTCTTT.